This TCR beta chain was captured in a study of control samples from healthy donors and cancer patients. The germline V gene encodes CDR1 MNHEY and CDR2 SVGAGI. Trimming took 6 bases from V and 8 from J; bases not matched to a gene: 8. This CDR3 spans 14 amino acids. The repertoire was sequenced with immunoSEQ multiplex PCR; TCRdb's copy has only in-frame clones and lacks some. The top ten hold 2.5% to 3% of the sample, which has roughly 70,000 clones, 94% seen once. The sequence derives from a young woman in good health. Sequencing was done on a sample of blood. This chain joins TRBV6-5 and TRBJ1-4, with 8 bases lining up with TRBD1. CDR3 DNA sequence: TGTGCCAGCAGGGCTGACAGGGGAGTCGAAAAACTGTTTTTT. It yields the protein CASRADRGVEKLFF.